One sample yielded the 15 T cell receptor beta chains listed below, sequenced in a study of cytotoxic CD8 clonotypes in ibrutinib-treated CLL. The assay was immunoSEQ multiplex PCR, and TCRdb's table has in-frame clones only and misses some. Among about 50,000 clones listed, approximately 54% were seen once. This material consisted of PBMCs, taken at disease progression, from a patient treated with ibrutinib. These TCRs come from a human donor with chronic lymphocytic leukemia.

The rearrangement joins TRBV27 to TRBJ1-1; D is perhaps TRBD1 (6 bases). Trimming took off 6 bases at V and 5 bases at J, with 34 bases between the two ends. CDR3 length equals 20 residues. Germline V gives CDR1 MNHEY, CDR2 SMNVEV (reference sequence). CDR3 coding DNA: TGTGCCAGCAGCCCAGCTCCCCTCGGAGGGACACCCATGTTTTGGACTGAAGCTTTCTTT. It is translated as CASSPAPLGGTPMFWTEAFF.

The J gene is TRBJ1-5, the V gene TRBV30, with D maybe TRBD1 (5 bases). The CDR3 has 14 residues. The ends were cut back, 0 bases at V and 3 bases at J, with 9 bases in the middle. Germline CDR1 and CDR2: GTSNPN and SVGIG (reference sequence). The CDR3 bases are TGTGCCTGGAGTGTCGGACATGCCAATCAGCCCCAGCATTTT. Its translation is CAWSVGHANQPQHF.

The rearrangement links TRBV19 to TRBJ1-1; 8 nucleotides line up with TRBD1. J gave up 1 base and V 1 base, and 5 bases lay outside the gene matches. CDR3 size: 16 residues. In germline, CDR1 is LNHDA, CDR2 SQIVND (reference sequence). CDR3 bases: TGTGCCAGTAGTATAGGGACAGGGAGAGGGAACACTGAAGCTTTCTTT. Translating gives CASSIGTGRGNTEAFF.

This clone was recorded a few times. V usage is TRBV4-2 and J usage is TRBJ2-7, with 7 bases fitting TRBD1. CDR1 is LGHNA and CDR2 is YNFKEQ in the germline V gene. The CDR3 loop spans 18 amino acids. V lost 0 bases, J lost 4 bases, and 15 bases stayed unmatched. The CDR3 sequence is CASSQDLYSTGQVYEQYF. The DNA for the CDR3 is TGTGCCAGCAGCCAAGATCTCTATTCGACAGGGCAGGTATACGAGCAGTACTTC.

The chain combines TRBV5-5 with TRBJ1-2; weak D call: TRBD1 (5 bases). This CDR3 has 13 amino acids. V was shortened by 2 bases and J by 4 bases, with 9 bases between the two germline ends. Germline lookup yields CDR1 SGHKS and CDR2 YYEKEE (reference sequence). CDR3: CASSLRGTYGYTF. CDR3 in DNA: TGTGCCAGCAGCTTACGAGGGACCTATGGCTACACCTTC.

The chain carries TRBV7-2 and TRBJ1-1; D call uncertain. The germline V and J ends were trimmed by 5 bases and 3 bases, with 13 bases remaining between them. The CDR3 length is 14 residues. Per the germline V gene, CDR1 is SGHTA and CDR2 is FQGNSA. CDR3 coding DNA: TGTGCCAGCAGCATACAGTTTGGAGACACTGAAGCTTTCTTT. Residues: CASSIQFGDTEAFF.

The rearrangement uses TRBV18 and TRBJ2-5; D perhaps matches TRBD1 (6 bases). V was pared by 0 bases and J by 2 bases, with 10 bases between. CDR1 KGHSH and CDR2 LQKENI come from the germline V gene. There are 15 residues in the CDR3. CDR3 amino acids: CASSPPGTPQETQYF. The CDR3 DNA is TGTGCCAGCTCACCACCGGGGACACCACAAGAGACCCAGTACTTC.

To note about this clone: The junction departs from the called germline gene at one end, perhaps through a read error. The chain recombines TRBV2 with TRBJ1-5, with 7 bases that match TRBD1. This CDR3 comprises 14 residues. The germline CDR1 and CDR2 sequences are SNHLY and FYNNEI. CDR3 nucleotides: TGTGCCAGCAGTGAGGTAAGAGGGGGCGGCCCCTCTACCTTT. This sequence encodes CASSEVRGGGPSTF.

This sequence joins TRBV13 and TRBJ2-5; D not resolved. The CDR3 extends over 12 amino acids. Germline V gene sequence: CDR1 PRHDT, CDR2 FYEKMQ (reference sequence). The V end was cut by 4 bases, the J end by 0 bases, with 3 bases between. The CDR3 nucleotides read TGTGCCAGCAGCTCGTACCAAGAGACCCAGTACTTC. Its translation: CASSSYQETQYF.

The gene calls are TRBV30 and TRBJ1-3; D gene ambiguous. Per germline, CDR1 GTSNPN and CDR2 SVGIG (reference sequence). The CDR3 runs to 12 residues. V lost 6 bases to trimming and J lost 0 bases, with 6 bases between them. The CDR3 is CACKLSGNTIYF. CDR3 nucleotide sequence: TGTGCCTGTAAACTCTCTGGAAACACCATATATTTT.

J is TRBJ2-7 and V is TRBV7-8; TRBD1 matches 10 bases. This CDR3 region has 16 residues. Germline trimming cut 10 bases from V and 3 bases from J; bases unmatched to any gene: 15. The germline V gene has CDR1 SGHVS and CDR2 FQNEAQ. CDR3 sequence (DNA): TGTGCCACCTCCAAATCCCGGACAGGGGGTCACTACGAGCAGTACTTC. As protein: CATSKSRTGGHYEQYF.

The chain recombines TRBV27 with TRBJ2-7; maybe TRBD1 (6 bases). Germline V gene lookup returns CDR1 MNHEY and CDR2 SMNVEV (reference sequence). The CDR3 spans 14 residues. The ends were cut back, 5 bases at V and 5 bases at J, with 16 bases in the middle. The CDR3: CASSRQAPSHEQYF. The DNA for the CDR3 is TGTGCCAGCAGTAGACAGGCCCCAAGCCACGAGCAGTACTTC.

The chain employs TRBV7-9 and TRBJ2-1, with 9 bases aligning to TRBD1. The CDR3 runs to 15 residues. Germline values: CDR1 SEHNR, CDR2 FQNEAQ (reference sequence). Trimming cost V 5 bases and J 5 bases; bases outside gene matches: 7. CDR3 protein: CASSESGTGNNEQFF. DNA of the CDR3: TGTGCCAGCAGCGAGTCCGGGACAGGGAACAATGAGCAGTTCTTC.

This clone was detected a few times. The CDR3 region has the DNA TGTGCCTGGACCACAGGGGTTTGGATCTATGGCTACACCTTC. Its protein product is CAWTTGVWIYGYTF. V is TRBV30 and J is TRBJ1-2; 7 bases agree with TRBD1. CDR3 size: 14 residues. The germline gives CDR1 GTSNPN, CDR2 SVGIG (reference sequence). Germline trimming cut 4 bases from V and 4 bases from J; bases unmatched to any gene: 9.

The chain recombines TRBV5-1 with TRBJ2-2, with 9 bases lining up with TRBD1. The CDR3 is made up of 14 amino acids. Trimming took 1 base from V and 7 from J; bases not matched to a gene: 2. Germline CDR1 reads SGHRS; CDR2 reads YFSETQ. CDR3 residues: CASSLTGGIGELFF. CDR3 bases: TGCGCCAGCAGCTTGACAGGGGGCATCGGGGAGCTGTTTTTT.